These T cell receptor beta chains were read from a single sample in a study of T cell responses to AZD1222 COVID-19 vaccine. Libraries were prepared by immunoSEQ multiplex PCR; TCRdb keeps only in-frame clonotypes and omits some of them. Of about 90,000 clones detected, more than 75% appear once; the ten largest clones hold around 5.2%. This material consisted of peripheral blood, taken on day 0 of MenACWY control vaccination. The origin of the receptors is an adult in good health. CDR3s include the opening cysteine and the closing phenylalanine or tryptophan.

V gene: TRBV5-6; CDR3 protein: CASSLQGENQPQHF
V gene: TRBV5-1; CDR3 protein: CASTRGTGTYANEKLFF
V gene: TRBV28; CDR3 protein: CASLREGNQPQHF
V gene: TRBV28; CDR3 protein: CASSLLQGNIQYF
V gene: TRBV11-3; CDR3 protein: CASSPGLAGGDTQYF
V gene: TRBV7-9; CDR3 protein: CASENGESGANVLTF
V gene: TRBV5-4; CDR3 protein: CASSFDRVSYNEQFF
V gene: TRBV7-2; CDR3 protein: CASSFRQGEAFF
V gene: TRBV6-6; CDR3 protein: CASSPSGTGFYGYTF
V gene: TRBV5-4; CDR3 protein: CASSRGGAGGELFF
V gene: TRBV2; CDR3 protein: CASDEQGANTEAFF
V gene: TRBV9; CDR3 protein: CASTRGGSATNEKLFF
V gene: TRBV12-3/TRBV12-4; CDR3 protein: CASSLRLDTEAFF
V gene: TRBV10-3; CDR3 protein: CAISGSSYNSPLHF
V gene: TRBV7-6; CDR3 protein: CASSLIGGNTGELFF
V gene: TRBV11-2; CDR3 protein: CASNRRGDTEAFF
V gene: TRBV27; CDR3 protein: CASSFRRDSNQPQHF
V gene: TRBV19; CDR3 protein: CASSTTADNEKLFF
V gene: TRBV15; CDR3 protein: CATSRSRDRPTDTQYF